These 10 T cell receptor beta chains were all obtained from the same sample, sequenced in a study of post-analysis software for immune sequencing data. General study findings and limits: Relative to controls, patients had 5 or 6 TRBV segments at higher frequency, with TRBV5-6, TRBV5-1 and TRBV20-1 among these.

No antigens are known for them. Presence of unique molecular identifiers characterized the TCR beta cDNA libraries. From the PCR reads, TCRdb called clonotypes with MiXCR, one entry per CDR3 protein. The table includes 600,000 to 700,000 distinct CDR3 sequences, roughly three fifths detected once. The sequencing sample was made of blood. These TCRs come from a girl aged 2 to 9 with multiple sclerosis.

The chain carries TRBV4-2 and TRBJ2-7, with 7 bases identical to TRBD1. After removal of 0 bases from V and 11 bases from J, the junction contained 7 bases not matched to a gene. There are 13 residues in the CDR3. The germline V gene encodes CDR1 LGHNA and CDR2 YNFKEQ. The CDR3 is CASSQDQGETEYF. The CDR3 DNA reads TGTGCCAGCAGCCAAGATCAGGGGGAGACTGAGTACTTC.

The chain uses TRBV6-5 and TRBJ2-1, with D possibly being TRBD2 (5 bases). The CDR3 covers 13 residues. From germline, CDR1 is MNHEY and CDR2 SVGAGI. V was cut by 5 bases and J by 9 bases, with 14 bases left in between. The CDR3 loop reads CASSPPGSPEQFF. In DNA, the CDR3 is TGTGCCAGCAGTCCCCCGGGGAGTCCTGAGCAGTTCTTC.

J is TRBJ2-7 and V is TRBV27, with TRBD1 matching over 9 bases. The CDR3 spans 15 residues. Per the germline V gene, CDR1 is MNHEY and CDR2 is SMNVEV (reference sequence). V lost 0 bases to trimming and J lost 6 bases; unmatched junction nucleotides: 6. The CDR3 reads CASSLSGTGRVEQYF. DNA for the CDR3: TGTGCCAGCAGTTTATCTGGGACAGGGAGGGTCGAGCAGTACTTC.

This rearrangement joins TRBV6-5 to TRBJ2-7, with D perhaps matching TRBD1 (6 bases). V lost 0 bases and J lost 3, with 15 bases in between. CDR1 and CDR2 from the germline V gene are MNHEY and SVGAGI. The CDR3 totals 16 residues. CDR3 sequence: CASSYSTGQTYYEQYF. CDR3 DNA sequence: TGTGCCAGCAGTTACTCAACCGGACAGACTTACTACGAGCAGTACTTC.

This chain connects TRBV7-2 to TRBJ2-3; 8 nucleotides line up with TRBD2. Germline V CDR1 and CDR2: SGHTA, FQGNSA. J was trimmed by 3 bases and V by 5 bases; bases with no gene match: 7. The CDR3 extends over 15 amino acids. CDR3 amino acids: CASSRPGLGTDTQYF. The DNA for the CDR3 is TGTGCCAGCAGCCGTCCGGGACTAGGGACAGATACGCAGTATTTT.

V and J are TRBV29-1 and TRBJ2-1; no firm D call. Germline-derived CDR1 and CDR2 are SQVTM and ANQGSEA. Trimming removed 5 bases at V and 8 bases at J, with 10 bases between. This CDR3 region has 11 residues. The CDR3 nucleotides are TGCAGCGTTAACGTTTTGGATGAGCAGTTCTTC. Translation: CSVNVLDEQFF.

This clonotype was detected a few times. The chain is built from TRBV7-6 and TRBJ1-4, with D maybe TRBD1 (6 bases). The CDR3 extends over 14 amino acids. Deletions cut 6 bases from V and 8 bases from J, with 16 bases between. CDR1 and CDR2 from the germline V gene are SGHVS and FNYEAQ. CDR3 amino acids: CASSRIQGTEKLFF. The DNA for the CDR3 is TGTGCCAGCAGTAGAATACAGGGTACCGAAAAACTGTTTTTT. The whole variable domain, filled in from reference TRBV7-6 and TRBJ1-4, reads GAGVSQSPRYKVTKRGQDVALRCDPISGHVSLYWYRQALGQGPEFLTYFNYEAQQDKSGLPNDRFSAERPEGSISTLTIQRTEQRDSAMYRCASSRIQGTEKLFFGSGTQLSVL.

The V and J genes are TRBV7-3 and TRBJ2-1, with D uncertain. The CDR3 runs 15 residues. From germline, CDR1 is SGHTA and CDR2 FQGTGA. V lost 1 base and J 5 bases, leaving 12 bases between the germline ends. The CDR3 is CASSLIGLNNNEQFF. Written as DNA, the CDR3 is TGTGCCAGCAGCTTAATAGGGCTCAACAACAATGAGCAGTTCTTC.

This clonotype came up a few times. J is TRBJ2-4 and V is TRBV11-2; D is unclear. The germline V gene encodes CDR1 SGHAT and CDR2 FQNNGV. This CDR3 has 15 residues. Trimming took off 1 base at V and 2 bases at J, with 9 bases between the two ends. CDR3 sequence reads: CASSLVVGPKNIQYF. CDR3 coding DNA: TGTGCCAGCAGCTTAGTGGTAGGCCCCAAAAACATTCAGTACTTC.

This clonotype was picked up many times. This chain links TRBV20-1 with TRBJ2-5; 9 bases are shared with TRBD1. CDR1 is DFQATT, CDR2 SNEGSKA, per germline (reference sequence). V lost 5 bases and J lost 4; bases outside the gene matches: 11. CDR3 length: 15 amino acids. DNA of the CDR3: TGCAGTGCTCCGGCGATGGGGACAGGGCGAGAGACCCAGTACTTC. Encoded protein: CSAPAMGTGRETQYF.